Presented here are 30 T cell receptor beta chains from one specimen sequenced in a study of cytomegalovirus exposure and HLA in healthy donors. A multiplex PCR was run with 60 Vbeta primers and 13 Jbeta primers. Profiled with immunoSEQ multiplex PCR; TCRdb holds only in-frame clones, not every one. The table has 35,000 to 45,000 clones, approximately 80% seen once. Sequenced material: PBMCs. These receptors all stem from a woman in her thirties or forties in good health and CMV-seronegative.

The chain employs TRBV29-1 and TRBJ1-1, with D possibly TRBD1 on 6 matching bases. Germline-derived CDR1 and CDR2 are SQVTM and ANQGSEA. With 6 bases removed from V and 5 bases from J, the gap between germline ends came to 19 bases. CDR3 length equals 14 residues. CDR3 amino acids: CSVVRSGEATEAFF. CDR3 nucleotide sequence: TGCAGCGTCGTCCGGTCAGGGGAAGCGACTGAAGCTTTCTTT.

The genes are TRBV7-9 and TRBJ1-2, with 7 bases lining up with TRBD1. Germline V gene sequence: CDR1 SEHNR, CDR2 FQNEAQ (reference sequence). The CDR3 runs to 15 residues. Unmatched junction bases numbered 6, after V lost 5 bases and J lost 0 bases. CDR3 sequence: CASSPKGAPNYGYTF. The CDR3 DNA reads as TGTGCCAGCAGCCCCAAGGGGGCGCCTAACTATGGCTACACCTTC.

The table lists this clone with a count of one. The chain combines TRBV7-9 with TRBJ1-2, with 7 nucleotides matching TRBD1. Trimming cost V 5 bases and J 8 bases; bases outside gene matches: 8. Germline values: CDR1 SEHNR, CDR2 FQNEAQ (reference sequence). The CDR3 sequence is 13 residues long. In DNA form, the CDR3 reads TGTGCCAGCAGCCCCGACGGGACAGCAGGCTACACCTTC. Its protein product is CASSPDGTAGYTF.

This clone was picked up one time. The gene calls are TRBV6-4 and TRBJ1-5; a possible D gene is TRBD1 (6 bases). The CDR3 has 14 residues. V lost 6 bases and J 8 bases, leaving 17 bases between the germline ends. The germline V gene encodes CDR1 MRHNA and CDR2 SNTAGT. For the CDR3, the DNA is TGTGCCAGCAGAATAGGACAGCGTAAAAAGCCCCAGCATTTT. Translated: CASRIGQRKKPQHF.

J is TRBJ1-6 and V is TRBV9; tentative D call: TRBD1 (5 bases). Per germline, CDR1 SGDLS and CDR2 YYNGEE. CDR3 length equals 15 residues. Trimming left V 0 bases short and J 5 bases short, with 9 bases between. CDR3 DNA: TGTGCCAGCAGCGTAGGGTGGGGGGATAATTCACCCCTCCACTTT. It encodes CASSVGWGDNSPLHF.

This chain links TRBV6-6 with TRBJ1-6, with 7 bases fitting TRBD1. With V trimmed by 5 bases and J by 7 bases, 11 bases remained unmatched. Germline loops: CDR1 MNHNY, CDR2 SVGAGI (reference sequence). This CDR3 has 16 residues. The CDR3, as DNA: TGTGCCAGCAGTGCCACCCTACAGGGGCGGAATTCACCCCTCCACTTT. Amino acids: CASSATLQGRNSPLHF.

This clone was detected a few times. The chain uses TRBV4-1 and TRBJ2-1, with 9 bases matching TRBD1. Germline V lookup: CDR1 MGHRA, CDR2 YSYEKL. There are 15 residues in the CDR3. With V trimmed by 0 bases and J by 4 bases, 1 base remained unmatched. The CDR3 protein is CASSQDGTGYNEQFF. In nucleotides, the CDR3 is TGCGCCAGCAGCCAAGACGGGACAGGGTACAATGAGCAGTTCTTC.

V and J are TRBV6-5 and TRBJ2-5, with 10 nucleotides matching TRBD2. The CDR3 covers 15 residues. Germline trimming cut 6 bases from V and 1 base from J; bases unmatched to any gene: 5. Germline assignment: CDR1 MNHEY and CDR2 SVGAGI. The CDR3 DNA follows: TGTGCCAGCAGCAGCGGGGGGGTTCTCCAAGAGACCCAGTACTTC. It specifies CASSSGGVLQETQYF.

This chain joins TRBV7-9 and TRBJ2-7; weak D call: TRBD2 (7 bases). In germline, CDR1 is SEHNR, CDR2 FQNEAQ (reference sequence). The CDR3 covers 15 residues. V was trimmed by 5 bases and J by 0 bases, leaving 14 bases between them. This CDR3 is CASSGTGRGSYEQYF. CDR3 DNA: TGTGCCAGCAGCGGAACAGGGAGGGGCTCCTACGAGCAGTACTTC.

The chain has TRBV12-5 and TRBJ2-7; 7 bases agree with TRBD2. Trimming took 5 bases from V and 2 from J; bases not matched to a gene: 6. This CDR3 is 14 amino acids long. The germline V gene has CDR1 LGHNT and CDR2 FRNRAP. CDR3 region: CASGSWGGTYEQYF. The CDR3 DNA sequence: TGTGCTAGTGGTAGCTGGGGGGGAACCTACGAGCAGTACTTC.

The CDR3 spells CASSSGVGGATDTQYF. DNA of the CDR3: TGTGCCAGCAGCTCTGGGGTCGGGGGGGCTACAGATACGCAGTATTTT. This chain connects TRBV5-4 to TRBJ2-3, with 8 nucleotides matching TRBD2. After removal of 3 bases from V and 3 bases from J, the junction contained 9 bases not matched to a gene. The CDR3 runs to 16 residues. Looked up from germline, CDR1 is SGHNT and CDR2 is YYREEE (reference sequence).

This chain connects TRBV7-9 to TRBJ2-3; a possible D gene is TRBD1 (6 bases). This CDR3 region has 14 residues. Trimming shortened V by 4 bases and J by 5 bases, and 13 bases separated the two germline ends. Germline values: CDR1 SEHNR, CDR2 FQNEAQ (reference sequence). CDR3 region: CASSSPTGRDTQYF. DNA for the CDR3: TGTGCCAGCAGCTCTCCTACAGGGAGAGATACGCAGTATTTT.

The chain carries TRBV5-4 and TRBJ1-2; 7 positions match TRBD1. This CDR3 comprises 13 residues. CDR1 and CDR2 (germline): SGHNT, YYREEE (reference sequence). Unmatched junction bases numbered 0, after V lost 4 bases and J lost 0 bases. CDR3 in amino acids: CASSTGANYGYTF. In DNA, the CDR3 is TGTGCCAGCAGCACAGGGGCTAACTATGGCTACACCTTC.

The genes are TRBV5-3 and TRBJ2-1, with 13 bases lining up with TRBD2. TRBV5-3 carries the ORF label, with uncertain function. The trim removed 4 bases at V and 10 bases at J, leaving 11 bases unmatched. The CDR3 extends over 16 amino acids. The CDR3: CARSPRLAGGLWEQFF. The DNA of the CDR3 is TGTGCCAGAAGCCCCCGACTAGCGGGGGGTTTATGGGAGCAGTTCTTC.

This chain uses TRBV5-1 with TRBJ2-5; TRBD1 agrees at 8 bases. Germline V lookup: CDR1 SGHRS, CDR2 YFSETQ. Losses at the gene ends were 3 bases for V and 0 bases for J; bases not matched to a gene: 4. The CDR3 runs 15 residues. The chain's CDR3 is CASSSTGEYQETQYF. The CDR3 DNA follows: TGCGCCAGCAGCTCGACAGGGGAGTACCAAGAGACCCAGTACTTC. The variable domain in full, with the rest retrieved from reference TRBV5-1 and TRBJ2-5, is KAGVTQTPRYLIKTRGQQVTLSCSPISGHRSVSWYQQTPGQGLQFLFEYFSETQRNKGNFPGRFSGRQFSNSRSEMNVSTLELGDSALYLCASSSTGEYQETQYFGPGTRLLVL.

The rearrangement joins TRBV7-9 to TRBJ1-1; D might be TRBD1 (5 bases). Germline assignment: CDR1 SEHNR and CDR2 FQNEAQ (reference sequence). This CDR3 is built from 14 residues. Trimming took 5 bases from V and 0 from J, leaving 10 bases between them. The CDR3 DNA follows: TGTGCCAGCAGCGACGGACATATGAACACTGAAGCTTTCTTT. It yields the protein CASSDGHMNTEAFF.

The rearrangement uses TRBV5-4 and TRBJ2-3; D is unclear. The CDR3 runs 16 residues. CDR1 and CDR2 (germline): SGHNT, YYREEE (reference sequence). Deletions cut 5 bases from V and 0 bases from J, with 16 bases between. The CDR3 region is CASSSETHSSTDTQYF. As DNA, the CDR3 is TGTGCCAGCAGTTCTGAGACACACTCTAGCACAGATACGCAGTATTTT. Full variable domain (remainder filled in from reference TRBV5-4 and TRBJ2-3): ETGVTQSPTHLIKTRGQQVTLRCSSQSGHNTVSWYQQALGQGPQFIFQYYREEENGRGNFPPRFSGLQFPNYSSELNVNALELDDSALYLCASSSETHSSTDTQYFGPGTRLTVL.

The CDR3 loop is CASSFPIETGVSYEQYF. CDR3 sequence (DNA): TGTGCCAGCAGCTTCCCCATTGAGACAGGGGTTTCCTACGAGCAGTACTTC. The chain links TRBV11-3 to TRBJ2-7; 8 bases fit TRBD1. This CDR3 is built from 17 residues. The junction had 11 bases not matched to a gene; V was cut back by 3 bases and J by 1 base. Germline CDR1 reads SGHNT; CDR2 reads YENEEA.

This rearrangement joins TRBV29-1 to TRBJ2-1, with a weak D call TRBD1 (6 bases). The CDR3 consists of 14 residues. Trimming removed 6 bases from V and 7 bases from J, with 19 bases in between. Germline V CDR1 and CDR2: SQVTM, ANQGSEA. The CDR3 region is CSVPDRLTSNEQFF. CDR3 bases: TGCAGCGTCCCAGACAGGCTCACTTCTAATGAGCAGTTCTTC.

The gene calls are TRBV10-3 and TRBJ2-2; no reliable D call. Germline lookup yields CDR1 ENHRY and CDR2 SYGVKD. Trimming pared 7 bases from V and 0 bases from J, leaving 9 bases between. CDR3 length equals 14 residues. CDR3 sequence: CAIMSDTNTGELFF. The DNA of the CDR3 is TGTGCCATCATGAGTGACACGAACACCGGGGAGCTGTTTTTT.

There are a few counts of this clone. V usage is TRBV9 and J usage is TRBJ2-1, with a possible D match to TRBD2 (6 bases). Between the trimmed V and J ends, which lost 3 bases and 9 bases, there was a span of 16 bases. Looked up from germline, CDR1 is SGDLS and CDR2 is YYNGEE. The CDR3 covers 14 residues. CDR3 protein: CASSDLVVGGEQFF. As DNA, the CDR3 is TGTGCCAGCAGCGACCTCGTAGTGGGGGGTGAGCAGTTCTTC.

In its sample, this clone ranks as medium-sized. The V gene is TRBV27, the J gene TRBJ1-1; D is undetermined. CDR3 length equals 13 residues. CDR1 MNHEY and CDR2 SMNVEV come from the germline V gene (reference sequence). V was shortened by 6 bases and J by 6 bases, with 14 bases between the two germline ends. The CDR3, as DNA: TGTGCCAGCAGAACGAACAGTGTATCTGAAGCTTTCTTT. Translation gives CASRTNSVSEAFF.

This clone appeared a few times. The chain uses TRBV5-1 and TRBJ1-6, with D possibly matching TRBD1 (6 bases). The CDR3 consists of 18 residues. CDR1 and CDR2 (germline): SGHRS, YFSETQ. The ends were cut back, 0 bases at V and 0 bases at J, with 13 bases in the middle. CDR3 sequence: CASSLAGQGSSYNSPLHF. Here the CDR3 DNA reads TGCGCCAGCAGCTTGGCCGGGCAGGGGAGCTCCTATAATTCACCCCTCCACTTT.

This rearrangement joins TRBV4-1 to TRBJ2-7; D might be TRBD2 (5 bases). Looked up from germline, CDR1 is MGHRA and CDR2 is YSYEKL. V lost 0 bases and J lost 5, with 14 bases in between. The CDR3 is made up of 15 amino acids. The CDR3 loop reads CASSQEIGVGNEQYF. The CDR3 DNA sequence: TGCGCCAGCAGCCAAGAGATCGGGGTTGGAAACGAGCAGTACTTC.

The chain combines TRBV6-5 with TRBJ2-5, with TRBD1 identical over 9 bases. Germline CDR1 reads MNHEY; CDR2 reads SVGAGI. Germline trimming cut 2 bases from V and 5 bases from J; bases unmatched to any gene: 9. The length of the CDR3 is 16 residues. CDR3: CASSYRRPGQGETQYF. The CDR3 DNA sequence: TGTGCCAGCAGTTACAGGAGACCGGGACAGGGCGAGACCCAGTACTTC.

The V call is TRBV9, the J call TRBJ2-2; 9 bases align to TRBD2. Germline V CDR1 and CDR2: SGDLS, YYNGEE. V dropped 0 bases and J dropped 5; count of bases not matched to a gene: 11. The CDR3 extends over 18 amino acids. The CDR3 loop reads CASSVESGLAGVTGELFF. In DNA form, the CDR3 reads TGTGCCAGCAGCGTAGAGAGCGGATTAGCGGGGGTAACCGGGGAGCTGTTTTTT.

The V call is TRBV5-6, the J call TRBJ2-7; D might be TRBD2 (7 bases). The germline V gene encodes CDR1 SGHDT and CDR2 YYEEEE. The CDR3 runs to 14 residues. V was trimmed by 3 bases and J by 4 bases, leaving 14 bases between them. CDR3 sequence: CASSSEAGAYEQYF. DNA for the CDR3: TGTGCCAGCAGCTCGGAGGCGGGGGCTTACGAGCAGTACTTC.

The CDR3 sequence is CASSDRAGTGDYGYTF. CDR3 bases: TGTGCCAGTAGTGATCGGGCCGGGACAGGGGACTATGGCTACACCTTC. This rearrangement joins TRBV19 to TRBJ1-2, with TRBD1 identical over 10 bases. The V and J ends lost 5 bases and 3 bases, in that order; junction bases with no gene match: 9. Germline V gene data show CDR1 as LNHDA and CDR2 as SQIVND (reference sequence). The length of the CDR3 is 16 residues. The full variable domain, its missing parts supplied by reference TRBV19 and TRBJ1-2, is DGGITQSPKYLFRKEGQNVTLSCEQNLNHDAMYWYRQDPGQGLRLIYYSQIVNDFQKGDIAEGYSVSREKKESFPLTVTSAQKNPTAFYLCASSDRAGTGDYGYTFGSGTRLTVV.

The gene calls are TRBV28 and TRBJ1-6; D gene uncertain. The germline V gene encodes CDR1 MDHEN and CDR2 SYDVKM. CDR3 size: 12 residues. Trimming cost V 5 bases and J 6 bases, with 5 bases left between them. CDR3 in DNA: TGTGCCAGCAGTCTAACTAATTCACCCCTCCACTTT. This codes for CASSLTNSPLHF.

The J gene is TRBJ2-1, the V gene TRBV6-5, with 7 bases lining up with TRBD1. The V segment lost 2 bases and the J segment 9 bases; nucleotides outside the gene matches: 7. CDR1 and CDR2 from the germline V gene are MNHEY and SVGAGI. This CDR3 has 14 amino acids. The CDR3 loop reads CASSYHGRTGEQFF. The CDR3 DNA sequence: TGTGCCAGCAGTTACCACGGGCGGACAGGTGAGCAGTTCTTC.